The 22 T cell receptor beta chains given below trace back to one sample, sequenced in a study of T cells after yellow fever vaccination. One entry per CDR3 protein results from TCRdb running MiXCR on the 5' RACE reads. The sample includes 55,000 to 70,000 distinct CDR3 sequences, about 7% seen only once; the top ten take about 40%. This material consisted of CD8+ T cells sorted from PBMCs, taken more than 35 days after the first yellow fever vaccination. The receptors here all came from a young man who received the YFV17D yellow fever vaccine.

This clonotype was observed many times. The J gene is TRBJ1-1, the V gene TRBV7-3; 8 bases map to TRBD1. Looked up from germline, CDR1 is SGHTA and CDR2 is FQGTGA. The CDR3 is 14 amino acids. The V gene end was trimmed by 5 bases and the J gene end by 11 bases; junction bases not matched to a gene: 13. CDR3: CASSPTEDREYAFF. The CDR3 bases are TGTGCCAGCAGCCCCACCGAGGACAGGGAATATGCTTTCTTT.

Many counts were recorded for this clonotype. The chain uses TRBV4-1 and TRBJ2-7; TRBD2 might be the D (5 bases). There are 14 residues in the CDR3. From germline, CDR1 is MGHRA and CDR2 YSYEKL. Between the trimmed V and J ends, which lost 4 bases and 6 bases, there was a span of 16 bases. This CDR3 reads CASSLMGDVFEQYF. The DNA of the CDR3 is TGCGCCAGCAGCCTGATGGGAGACGTGTTCGAGCAGTACTTC.

This clonotype was observed at least ten times. This may arise from a read error, as a much more abundant clone is one base away. The chain uses TRBV4-2 and TRBJ2-1; 13 bases align to TRBD2. The germline CDR1 and CDR2 sequences are LGHNA and YNFKEQ. The CDR3 has 15 amino acids. V lost 2 bases, J lost 6 bases, and 1 base stayed unmatched. The CDR3 DNA follows: TGTGCCAGCAGCCAAACTAGCGGGGGGGCCAATGAGCAGTTCTTC. Its translation is CASSQTSGGANEQFF.

There are many counts of this clonotype. The rearrangement links TRBV11-2 to TRBJ2-3; D is tentatively TRBD1 or TRBD2 (5 bases each). Germline V gives CDR1 SGHAT, CDR2 FQNNGV. Trimming took 3 bases from V and 3 from J, leaving 10 bases between them. The CDR3 consists of 14 residues. The CDR3 protein is CASSFRDPTDTQYF. The CDR3 DNA follows: TGTGCCAGCAGCTTCCGGGACCCAACAGATACGCAGTATTTT.

The rearrangement joins TRBV7-8 to TRBJ2-7; unclear D gene. Trimming stripped 6 bases from V and 4 bases from J, with 10 bases between. The CDR3 is 12 residues long. Per the germline V gene, CDR1 is SGHVS and CDR2 is FQNEAQ. CDR3 DNA sequence: TGTGCCAGCAGTTCAGTGGCTTACGAGCAGTACTTC. It translates to CASSSVAYEQYF.

This clonotype has a count of ten or more. The rearrangement joins TRBV10-3 to TRBJ2-7; D is ambiguous. Germline V gene sequence: CDR1 ENHRY, CDR2 SYGVKD. V gave up 0 bases and J gave up 6 bases, with 15 bases separating them. This CDR3 is built from 15 residues. CDR3 protein: CAISESNQGPSEQYV. CDR3 in DNA: TGTGCCATCAGTGAGTCGAACCAAGGCCCTTCCGAGCAGTACGTC.

This clonotype appeared many times. The chain uses TRBV6-2 or TRBV6-3 and TRBJ2-7; D perhaps matches TRBD1 (5 bases). There are 15 residues in the CDR3. In germline, CDR1 is MNHEY, CDR2 SVGEGT. The V and J ends lost 5 bases and 5 bases respectively, with 19 bases between them. Here the CDR3 DNA reads TGTGCCAGCAGTACCGACAGAGGATGGGGTAACGAGCAGTACTTC. Its translation: CASSTDRGWGNEQYF.

Ten or more counts support this clonotype. The rearrangement uses TRBV24-1 and TRBJ1-2, with D possibly being TRBD1 (6 bases). Trimming took 2 bases from V and 0 from J, leaving 9 bases between them. Germline values: CDR1 KGHDR, CDR2 SFDVKD. This CDR3 has 15 amino acids. The chain's CDR3 is CATSDSDRPNYGYTF. CDR3 in DNA: TGTGCCACCAGTGATTCGGACAGACCTAACTATGGCTACACCTTC.

Many counts were recorded for this clonotype. The chain combines TRBV11-2 with TRBJ2-7, with D maybe TRBD2 (5 bases). Germline CDR1 SGHAT, CDR2 FQNNGV. The CDR3 is 16 amino acids. Trimming pared 1 base from V and 2 bases from J, leaving 15 bases between. CDR3 sequence reads: CASSLGGLPGTYEQYF. The CDR3 DNA sequence: TGTGCCAGCAGCTTAGGCGGGCTCCCGGGAACCTACGAGCAGTACTTC.

This clonotype came up many times. The rearrangement uses TRBV4-2 and TRBJ2-1, with TRBD1 matching over 7 bases. V lost 2 bases and J lost 0; bases outside the gene matches: 10. Germline V CDR1 and CDR2: LGHNA, YNFKEQ. The CDR3 spans 18 residues. Here the CDR3 DNA reads TGTGCCAGCAGCCAATATAGCTTTCGGGACAGCTCCTACAATGAGCAGTTCTTC. This sequence encodes CASSQYSFRDSSYNEQFF.

The table lists this clonotype with many counts. This sequence joins TRBV27 and TRBJ2-3, with D unclear. The CDR3 contains 14 residues. Per germline, CDR1 MNHEY and CDR2 SMNVEV (reference sequence). Trimming removed 0 bases at V and 1 base at J, with 5 bases between. For the CDR3, the DNA is TGTGCCAGCAGTTTATCGGCAGGCACAGATACGCAGTATTTT. This gives the protein CASSLSAGTDTQYF.

This clonotype was counted ten times or more. This rearrangement joins TRBV9 to TRBJ1-1; tentatively, D is TRBD1 (5 bases). Trimming stripped 3 bases from V and 4 bases from J, with 13 bases between. Germline CDR1 SGDLS, CDR2 YYNGEE. The CDR3 covers 14 residues. CDR3 nucleotides: TGTGCCAGCAGCGAGGGACCGAGAGGCACTGAAGCTTTCTTT. It translates to CASSEGPRGTEAFF.

CDR3 in amino acids: CASSRAHLTDTQYF. The CDR3 DNA sequence: TGTGCCAGCAGCAGGGCCCACCTCACAGATACGCAGTATTTT. The chain carries TRBV6-2 or TRBV6-3 and TRBJ2-3; D perhaps matches TRBD1 (5 bases). V lost 6 bases and J lost 2, with 12 bases in between. From germline, CDR1 is MNHEY and CDR2 SVGEGT. The CDR3 extends over 14 amino acids.

V usage is TRBV12-3 or TRBV12-4 and J usage is TRBJ2-1; D gene uncertain. The germline V and J ends were trimmed by 6 bases and 6 bases, with 9 bases remaining between them. This CDR3 is built from 12 residues. The CDR3 is CASRLSGNEQFF. DNA of the CDR3: TGTGCCAGCAGGCTCAGTGGCAATGAGCAGTTCTTC.

The chain is built from TRBV4-2 and TRBJ2-1; 7 bases agree with TRBD2. Germline V gives CDR1 LGHNA, CDR2 YNFKEQ. The CDR3 contains 12 residues. The trim removed 1 base at V and 11 bases at J, leaving 2 bases unmatched. CDR3 protein: CASSQGLAQQFF. CDR3 in DNA: TGTGCCAGCAGCCAAGGACTAGCCCAGCAGTTCTTC.

The genes are TRBV12-3 or TRBV12-4 and TRBJ1-1; 7 nucleotides align to TRBD1. After removal of 5 bases from V and 0 bases from J, the junction contained 3 bases not matched to a gene. The CDR3 covers 14 residues. Here the CDR3 DNA reads TGTGCCAGCAGTACCGGGACAGTGAACACTGAAGCTTTCTTT. Its protein is CASSTGTVNTEAFF.

This clonotype came up a few times. V usage is TRBV4-3 and J usage is TRBJ1-1, with TRBD1 as a possible D gene (6 bases). Germline lookup yields CDR1 LGHNA and CDR2 YSLEER. V was pared by 4 bases and J by 0 bases, with 24 bases between. This CDR3 is built from 19 residues. The CDR3 loop is CASSRLVWGLGGMNTEAFF. The CDR3, as DNA: TGCGCCAGCAGCCGATTAGTATGGGGTTTGGGGGGCATGAACACTGAAGCTTTCTTT.

The rearrangement links TRBV5-1 to TRBJ2-3, with 8 bases fitting TRBD2. The germline gives CDR1 SGHRS, CDR2 YFSETQ. J gave up 4 bases and V 0 bases, and 7 bases lay outside the gene matches. This CDR3 has 16 residues. CDR3 sequence: CASSLGWRGASDTQYF. The CDR3 DNA reads TGCGCCAGCAGCTTGGGATGGCGGGGGGCCTCAGATACGCAGTATTTT.

This clonotype was counted ten times or more. The chain uses TRBV13 and TRBJ2-4; D remains unclear. Trimming removed 4 bases at V and 0 bases at J, with 10 bases between. CDR1 and CDR2 from the germline V gene are PRHDT and FYEKMQ (reference sequence). The CDR3 extends over 15 amino acids. The CDR3 region has the DNA TGTGCCAGCAGCTCCCTAGACCTAGCCAAAAACATTCAGTACTTC. Its protein product is CASSSLDLAKNIQYF.

The V gene is TRBV5-6, the J gene TRBJ2-3; TRBD2 might be the D (6 bases). The V end was cut by 0 bases, the J end by 0 bases, with 8 bases between. This CDR3 has 15 amino acids. Germline values: CDR1 SGHDT, CDR2 YYEEEE. The CDR3 here is CASSLVRGSTDTQYF. CDR3 nucleotides: TGTGCCAGCAGCTTGGTTCGGGGGAGCACAGATACGCAGTATTTT.

This clonotype showed up just a few times. The chain recombines TRBV7-9 with TRBJ2-2; D unresolved. Germline loops: CDR1 SEHNR, CDR2 FQNEAQ (reference sequence). V was shortened by 1 base and J by 1 base, with 10 bases between the two germline ends. There are 16 residues in the CDR3. The DNA for the CDR3 is TGTGCCAGCAGCTTAGAGGCTAGAGTGAACACCGGGGAGCTGTTTTTT. Protein sequence: CASSLEARVNTGELFF.

Concerning this clonotype itself: This may come from a read error, since a much larger clone is one base off. This chain connects TRBV29-1 to TRBJ2-7, with D possibly being TRBD1 (6 bases). The CDR3 has 14 residues. Trimming removed 3 bases from V and 7 bases from J, with 19 bases in between. Germline CDR1 SQVTM, CDR2 ANQGSEA. CDR3 loop: CSVEPLITGYEQYF. The DNA of the CDR3 is TGCAGCGTTGAGCCATTAATAACAGGGTATGAGCAGTACTTC.